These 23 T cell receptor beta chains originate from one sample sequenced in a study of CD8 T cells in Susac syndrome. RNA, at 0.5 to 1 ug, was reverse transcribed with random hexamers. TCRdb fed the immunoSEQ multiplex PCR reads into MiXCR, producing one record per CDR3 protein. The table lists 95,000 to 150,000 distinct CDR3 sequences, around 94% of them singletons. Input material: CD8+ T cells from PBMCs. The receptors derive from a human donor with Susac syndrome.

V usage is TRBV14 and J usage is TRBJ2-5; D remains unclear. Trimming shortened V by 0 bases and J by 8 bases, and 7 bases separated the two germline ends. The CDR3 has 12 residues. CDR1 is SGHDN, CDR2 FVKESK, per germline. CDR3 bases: TGTGCCAGCAGCCAAGATACCCTAACCCAGTACTTC. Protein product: CASSQDTLTQYF.

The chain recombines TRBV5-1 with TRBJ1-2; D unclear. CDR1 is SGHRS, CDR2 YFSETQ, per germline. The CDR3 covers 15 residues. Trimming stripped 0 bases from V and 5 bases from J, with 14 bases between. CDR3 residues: CASSLVERPVYGYTF. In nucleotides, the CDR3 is TGCGCCAGCAGCTTGGTCGAACGCCCGGTTTATGGCTACACCTTC.

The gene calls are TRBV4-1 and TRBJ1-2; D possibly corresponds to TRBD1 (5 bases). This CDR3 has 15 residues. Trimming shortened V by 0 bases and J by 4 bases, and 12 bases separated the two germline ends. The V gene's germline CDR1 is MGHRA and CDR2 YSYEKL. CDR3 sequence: CASSQEGRGIYGYTF. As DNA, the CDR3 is TGCGCCAGCAGCCAAGAGGGTCGGGGGATCTATGGCTACACCTTC.

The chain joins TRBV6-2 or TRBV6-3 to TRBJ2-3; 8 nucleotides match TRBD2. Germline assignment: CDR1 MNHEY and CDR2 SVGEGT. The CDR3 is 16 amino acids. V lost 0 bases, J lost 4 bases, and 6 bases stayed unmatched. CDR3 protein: CASSYSPSGLPDTQYF. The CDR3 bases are TGTGCCAGCAGTTACTCTCCTAGCGGGTTACCAGATACGCAGTATTTT.

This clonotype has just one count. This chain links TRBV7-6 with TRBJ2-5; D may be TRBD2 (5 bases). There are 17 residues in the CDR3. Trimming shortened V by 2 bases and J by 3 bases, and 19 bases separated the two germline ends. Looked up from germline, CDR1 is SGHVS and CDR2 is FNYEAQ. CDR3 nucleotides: TGTGCCAGCAGCTTAAGCCGCTCCGGGGTGAGGGAAGAGACCCAGTACTTC. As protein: CASSLSRSGVREETQYF.

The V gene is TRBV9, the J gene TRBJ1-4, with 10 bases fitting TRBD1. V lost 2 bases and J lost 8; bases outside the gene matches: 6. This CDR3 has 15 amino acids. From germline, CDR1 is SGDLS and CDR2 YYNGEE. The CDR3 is CASSVWTGGEEKLFF. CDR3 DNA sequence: TGTGCCAGCAGCGTTTGGACAGGGGGAGAGGAAAAACTGTTTTTT.

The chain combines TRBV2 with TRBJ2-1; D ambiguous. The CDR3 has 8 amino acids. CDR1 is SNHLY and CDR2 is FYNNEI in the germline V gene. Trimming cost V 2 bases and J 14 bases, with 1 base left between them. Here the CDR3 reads CASSEKFF. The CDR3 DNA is TGTGCCAGCAGTGAAAAGTTCTTC.

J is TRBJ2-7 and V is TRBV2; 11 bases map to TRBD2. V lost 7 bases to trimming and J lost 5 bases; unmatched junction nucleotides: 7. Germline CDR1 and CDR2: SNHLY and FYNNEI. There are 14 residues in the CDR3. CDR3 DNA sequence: TGTGCCAGCAAACTTACTAGCGGGGGCCACGAGCAGTACTTC. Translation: CASKLTSGGHEQYF.

In DNA, the CDR3 is TGTGCCAGCAGCTTAACTCCCAGTGGGGGGATAACAGATACGCAGTATTTT. It translates to CASSLTPSGGITDTQYF. The V call is TRBV7-2, the J call TRBJ2-3; possibly TRBD2 for D (6 bases). Trimming cost V 2 bases and J 3 bases, with 18 bases left between them. This CDR3 spans 17 amino acids. The germline V gene encodes CDR1 SGHTA and CDR2 FQGNSA.

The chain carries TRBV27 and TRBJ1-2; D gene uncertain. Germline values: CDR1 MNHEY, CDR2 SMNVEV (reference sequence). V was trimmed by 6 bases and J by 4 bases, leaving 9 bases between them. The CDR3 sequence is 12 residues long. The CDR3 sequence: CASSEGPYGYTF. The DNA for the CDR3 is TGTGCCAGCAGCGAGGGTCCCTATGGCTACACCTTC.

CDR3 in amino acids: CAWSQGQGLYEQYF. The CDR3 DNA follows: TGTGCCTGGAGTCAAGGACAGGGTCTTTACGAGCAGTACTTC. This chain joins TRBV30 and TRBJ2-7; 8 nucleotides align to TRBD1. J gave up 4 bases and V 2 bases, and 7 bases lay outside the gene matches. The germline V gene encodes CDR1 GTSNPN and CDR2 SVGIG (reference sequence). CDR3 length: 14 amino acids.

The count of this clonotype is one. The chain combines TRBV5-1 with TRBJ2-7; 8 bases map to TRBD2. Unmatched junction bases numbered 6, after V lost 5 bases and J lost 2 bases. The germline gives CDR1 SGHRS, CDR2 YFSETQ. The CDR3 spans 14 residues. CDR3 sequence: CASRRRGGPYEQYF. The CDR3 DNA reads TGCGCCAGCAGACGCCGGGGGGGACCCTACGAGCAGTACTTC.

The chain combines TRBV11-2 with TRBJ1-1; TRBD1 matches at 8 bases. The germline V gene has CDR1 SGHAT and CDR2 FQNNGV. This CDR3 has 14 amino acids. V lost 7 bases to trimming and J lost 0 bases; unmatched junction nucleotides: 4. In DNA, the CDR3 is TGTGCCAGCAAGCAGGGGGCGATGAACACTGAAGCTTTCTTT. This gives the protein CASKQGAMNTEAFF.

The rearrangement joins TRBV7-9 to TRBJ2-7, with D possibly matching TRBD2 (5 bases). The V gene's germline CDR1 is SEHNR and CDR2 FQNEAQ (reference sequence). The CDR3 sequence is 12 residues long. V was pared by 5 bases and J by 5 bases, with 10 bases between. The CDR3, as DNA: TGTGCCAGCAGCGCCCCTAGCAACGAGCAGTACTTC. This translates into CASSAPSNEQYF.

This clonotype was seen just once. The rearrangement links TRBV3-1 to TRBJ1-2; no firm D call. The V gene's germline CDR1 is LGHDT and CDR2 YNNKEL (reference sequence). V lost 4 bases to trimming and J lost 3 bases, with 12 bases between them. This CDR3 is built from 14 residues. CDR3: CASSPSASYYGYTF. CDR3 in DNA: TGTGCCAGCAGCCCTAGTGCCAGCTACTATGGCTACACCTTC.

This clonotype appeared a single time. CDR3 amino acids: CASTTTRGAEQYF. The CDR3 DNA reads TGTGCCAGCACTACAACCCGGGGGGCCGAGCAGTACTTC. The chain is built from TRBV25-1 and TRBJ2-7, with TRBD2 as a possible D gene (7 bases). Germline CDR1 and CDR2: MGHDK and SYGVNS. CDR3 length: 13 residues. The V end was cut by 7 bases, the J end by 6 bases, with 16 bases between.

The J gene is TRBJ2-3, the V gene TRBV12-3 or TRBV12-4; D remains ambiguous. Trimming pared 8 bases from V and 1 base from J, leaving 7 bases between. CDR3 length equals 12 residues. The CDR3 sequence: CASAQGTDTQYF. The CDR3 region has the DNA TGTGCCAGCGCCCAAGGCACAGATACGCAGTATTTT.

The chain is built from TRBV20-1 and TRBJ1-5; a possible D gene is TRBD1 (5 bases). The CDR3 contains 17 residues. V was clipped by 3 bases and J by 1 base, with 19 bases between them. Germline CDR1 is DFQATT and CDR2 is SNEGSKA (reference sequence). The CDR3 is CSASSRAALPSNQPQHF. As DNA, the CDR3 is TGCAGTGCTAGTTCCAGGGCTGCCTTACCGAGCAATCAGCCCCAGCATTTT.

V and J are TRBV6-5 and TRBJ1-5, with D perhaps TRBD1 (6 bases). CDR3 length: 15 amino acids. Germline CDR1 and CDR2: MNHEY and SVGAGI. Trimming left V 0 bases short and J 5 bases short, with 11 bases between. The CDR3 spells CASSYSIQGDQPQHF. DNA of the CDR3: TGTGCCAGCAGTTACTCGATACAGGGAGATCAGCCCCAGCATTTT.

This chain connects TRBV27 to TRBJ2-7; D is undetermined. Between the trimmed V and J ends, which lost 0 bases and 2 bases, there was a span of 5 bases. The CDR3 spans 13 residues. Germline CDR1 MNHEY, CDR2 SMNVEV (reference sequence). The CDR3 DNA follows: TGTGCCAGCAGTTTATCGTGGCCCTACGAGCAGTACTTC. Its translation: CASSLSWPYEQYF.

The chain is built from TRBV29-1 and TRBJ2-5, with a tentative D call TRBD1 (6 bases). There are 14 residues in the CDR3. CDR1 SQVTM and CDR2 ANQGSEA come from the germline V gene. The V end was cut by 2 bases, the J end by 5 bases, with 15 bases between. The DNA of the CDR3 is TGCAGCGTTGAAACTACAGGGCTGGGGGAGACCCAGTACTTC. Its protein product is CSVETTGLGETQYF.

The CDR3 DNA reads as TGTGCCTGGAGTGTGACCCGGTGGGATAGCAATCAGCCCCAGCATTTT. Translating it yields CAWSVTRWDSNQPQHF. J is TRBJ1-5 and V is TRBV30; D is ambiguous. The CDR3 spans 16 residues. Trimming stripped 0 bases from V and 0 bases from J, with 12 bases between. Germline CDR1 reads GTSNPN; CDR2 reads SVGIG (reference sequence). Together with reference TRBV30 and TRBJ1-5, the CDR3 gives the full variable domain: SQTIHQWPATLVQPVGSPLSLECTVEGTSNPNLYWYRQAAGRGLQLLFYSVGIGQISSEVPQNLSASRPQDRQFILSSKKLLLSDSGFYLCAWSVTRWDSNQPQHFGDGTRLSIL.

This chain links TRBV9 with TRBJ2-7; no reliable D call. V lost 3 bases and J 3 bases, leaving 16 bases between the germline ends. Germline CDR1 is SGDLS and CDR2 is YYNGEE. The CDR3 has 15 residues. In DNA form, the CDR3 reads TGTGCCAGCAGCGGCCCCGGTAGGTTGGGCTACGAGCAGTACTTC. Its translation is CASSGPGRLGYEQYF.